The 2 T cell receptor beta chains presented below share a single source sample, sequenced in a study of molecular identifiers for immune sequencing clone quantification. TCRdb itself ran the PCR reads through MiXCR, one entry per CDR3 protein. The sample yields fewer than 350,000 distinct CDR3 sequences, over 20% seen once. The sample consisted of naive CD8+ T cells from blood, with Jurkat cell RNA spiked in. Subset here: FACS-sorted CD8+CD4-CCR7+CD45RA+ naive T cells. These receptors all come from a human donor in good health. Some libraries in this study had Jurkat cell RNA spiked in.

This clonotype was observed at least ten times. The V gene is TRBV15, the J gene TRBJ2-3; TRBD2 matches at 7 bases. Germline trimming cut 5 bases from V and 0 bases from J; bases unmatched to any gene: 5. CDR1 and CDR2 (germline): LNHNV, YYDKDF (reference sequence). The CDR3 contains 15 residues. The CDR3 loop reads CATSETSPSTDTQYF. CDR3 DNA sequence: TGTGCCACCAGCGAGACTAGCCCTAGCACAGATACGCAGTATTTT.

This clonotype was seen ten or more times. The J gene is TRBJ1-1, the V gene TRBV7-9; D uncertain. The V and J ends lost 3 bases and 7 bases respectively, with 9 bases between them. This CDR3 comprises 12 residues. Germline V gene sequence: CDR1 SEHNR, CDR2 FQNEAQ (reference sequence). The CDR3 DNA reads TGTGCCAGCAGCTTCCGTCTCTATGAAGCTTTCTTT. It translates to CASSFRLYEAFF.